The clone carrying this T cell receptor beta chain appeared a single time. Antigen unknown. Generation of bulk TCR libraries relied on previously described methods and listed TCR primers. A single record per CDR3 protein comes from TCRdb applying MiXCR to the PCR reads. The profile shows under 800,000 distinct CDR3 sequences, roughly 23% of them singletons. This entry belongs to a study of molecular identifiers for immune sequencing clone quantification. This CDR3 region has 15 residues. The J segment lost 8 bases and the V segment lost 8 bases, leaving 12 bases of the junction unmatched. Germline values: CDR1 SGHTA, CDR2 FQGTGA. Study-wide results and limits: More than 800,000 naive cells reportedly did not prevent detection of spiked Jurkat TCR RNA from one cell.

Sorting isolated naive CD8 T cells as CD8+CD4-CCR7+CD45RA+ events. This sequence was found in a human donor in good health. Some libraries in this study had Jurkat cell RNA spiked in. The chain joins TRBV7-3 to TRBJ2-1; 10 bases are shared with TRBD2. Source material: naive CD8+ T cells from blood, with Jurkat cell RNA spiked in. Subset described: FACS-sorted CD8+CD4-CCR7+CD45RA+ naive T cells. CDR3 in DNA: TGTGCCAGCTCAAATTCGAGCGGGAGGGTTTATGAGCAGTTCTTC. It codes for CASSNSSGRVYEQFF.